This T cell receptor (beta chain) was sequenced in a study of identical twins. The CDR3 runs 14 residues. Germline V gives CDR1 DFQATT, CDR2 SNEGSKA (reference sequence). The trim removed 4 bases at V and 8 bases at J, leaving 11 bases unmatched. MiXCR, run by TCRdb on the 5' RACE reads, gives a single entry per CDR3 protein. The sample holds roughly 700,000 distinct CDR3 sequences, over 8.5% seen once. General study findings and limits: Twins' excess sharing was less marked for out-of-frame beta sequences. While abundant cord blood beta clonotypes carried fewer insertions, memory repertoires showed no such pattern. For monozygotic twins, models underestimated out-of-frame TCR alpha sharing.

This clonotype was seen a handful of times. The antigen is undetermined. These data were also reused for a study on yellow fever vaccine responses in identical twins. As that report states: Reports say the vaccine T cell response in twins looked partly convergent and partly personalized.

Input material: PBMCs. This chain links TRBV20-1 with TRBJ2-4; 7 bases align to TRBD2. The sequence was collected from a woman under 30 in good health. The CDR3 DNA reads as TGCAGTGCTACAGTCACCGGGACTATGTACATTCAGTACTTC. Translation gives CSATVTGTMYIQYF.